This TCR beta chain was recorded in a study of OX40 agonist ivuxolimab in advanced cancers. About the study: The study enrolled dose-escalation patients with hepatocellular carcinoma, melanoma, renal cell or head and neck cancer. With a range of roughly 20 to 80, age averaged approximately 60 years, and 75% to 90% were male.

TCRdb's copy holds only in-frame clones and misses some; the assay was immunoSEQ multiplex PCR. The repertoire holds 95,000 to 100,000 clones, with around 83% as singletons. Per the germline V gene, CDR1 is MNHEY and CDR2 is SVGAGI. The CDR3 loop spans 13 amino acids. The V and J ends lost 2 bases and 5 bases, in that order; junction bases with no gene match: 3. The V gene is TRBV6-5, the J gene TRBJ2-7; 7 bases align to TRBD2. This material consisted of CD4+ or CD8+ T cells sorted from blood, taken in a trial of the OX40 agonist ivuxolimab. The receptor was isolated from an adult with an advanced solid tumor such as melanoma, head and neck, liver or kidney cancer. The CDR3 nucleotides are TGTGCCAGCAGTTACGTAGGGAGGGACGAGCAGTACTTC. Translating gives CASSYVGRDEQYF.